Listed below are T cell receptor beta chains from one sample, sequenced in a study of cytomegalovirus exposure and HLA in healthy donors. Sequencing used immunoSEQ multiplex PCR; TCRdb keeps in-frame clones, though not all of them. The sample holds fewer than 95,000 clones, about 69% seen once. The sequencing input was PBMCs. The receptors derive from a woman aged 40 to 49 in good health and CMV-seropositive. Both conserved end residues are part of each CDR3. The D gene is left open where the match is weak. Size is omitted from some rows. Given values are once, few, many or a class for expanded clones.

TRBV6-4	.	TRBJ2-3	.	TGTGCCAGCAGTGACTCAGGGGGAACCGCAGATACGCAGTATTTT	CASSDSGGTADTQYF
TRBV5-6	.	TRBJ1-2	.	TGTGCCAGCAGCCCACCAAGGGGTGGGTTCGGGGGCTACACCTTC	CASSPPRGGFGGYTF
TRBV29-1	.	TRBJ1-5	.	TGCAGCGTTACCCCAGGGCGAGGCAATCAGCCCCAGCATTTT	CSVTPGRGNQPQHF
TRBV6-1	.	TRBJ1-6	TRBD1	TGTGCCAGCAGCCAAACAGGGGTGGGTAATTCACCCCTCCACTTT	CASSQTGVGNSPLHF
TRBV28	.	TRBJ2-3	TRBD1	TGTGCCAGCAGTTTTGCCGGGACAGGGTCGACCGATACGCAGTATTTT	CASSFAGTGSTDTQYF
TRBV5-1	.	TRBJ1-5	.	TGCGCCAGCAGCTTGGACGGGGGAAACAATCAGCCCCAGCATTTT	CASSLDGGNNQPQHF
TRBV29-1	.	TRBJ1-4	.	TGCAGCGTTGGAGGGTATGAAAAACTGTTTTTT	CSVGGYEKLFF
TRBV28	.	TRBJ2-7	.	TGTGCCAGCCGGCCGGACGGGGACTACGAGCAGTACTTC	CASRPDGDYEQYF
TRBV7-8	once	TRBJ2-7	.	TGTGCCAGCAGCCCTCCAGTTCGACTCTTTTCCTACGAGCAGTACTTC	CASSPPVRLFSYEQYF
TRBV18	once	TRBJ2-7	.	TGTGCCAGCTCACCGCAGGCCGGAACCGACTACGAGCAGTACTTC	CASSPQAGTDYEQYF
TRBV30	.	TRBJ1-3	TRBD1	TGTGCCTGGAGTGTACGCCGGACAGGGGGAAACGTGGTGGGAAACACCATATATTTT	CAWSVRRTGGNVVGNTIYF
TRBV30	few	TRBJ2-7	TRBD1	TGTGCCTGGAGTCCAGGGACAGGGGGCTACGAGCAGTACTTC	CAWSPGTGGYEQYF
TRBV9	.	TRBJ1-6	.	TGTGCCAGCAGCGCTGCCGGGGGACGGGGTTCACCCCTCCACTTT	CASSAAGGRGSPLHF
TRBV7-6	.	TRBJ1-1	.	TGTGCCAGCAGCTCCGGTCGAACTGAAGCTTTCTTT	CASSSGRTEAFF
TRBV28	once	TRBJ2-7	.	TGTGCCAGCAGTTTAATGGCGGGGCCTCACGAGCAGTACTTC	CASSLMAGPHEQYF
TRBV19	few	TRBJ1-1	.	TGTGCCAGTAGTATTTATCAGGAAGCTTTCTTT	CASSIYQEAFF
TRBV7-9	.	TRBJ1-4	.	TGTGCCAGCAGTTACCCGGGACTTGGACTGTTTTTT	CASSYPGLGLFF
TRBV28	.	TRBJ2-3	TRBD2	TGTGCCAGCAGTTCCCCCCGAGGACTAGCGGAAACAGATACGCAGTATTTT	CASSSPRGLAETDTQYF
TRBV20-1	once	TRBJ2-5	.	TGCAGTGCTAGTTATCTGTTGACCCAGTACTTC	CSASYLLTQYF
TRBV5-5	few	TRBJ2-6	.	TGTGCCAGCAGCTTAGACAGCAGCGTCCTGACTTTC	CASSLDSSVLTF
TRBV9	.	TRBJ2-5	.	TGTGCCAGCTCGACTAGTCAGTGGGAGACCCAGTACTTC	CASSTSQWETQYF
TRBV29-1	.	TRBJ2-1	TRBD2	TGCAGCTCCGAGGCCCTAGCGGGAGACAATGAGCAGTTCTTC	CSSEALAGDNEQFF
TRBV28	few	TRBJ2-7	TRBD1	TGTGCCAGCAGTGACCCGGGACAGCTCTCCTACGAGCAGTACTTC	CASSDPGQLSYEQYF
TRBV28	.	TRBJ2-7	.	TGTGCCAGCAGTGTGGTACAGGTTAACTACGAGCAGTACTTC	CASSVVQVNYEQYF
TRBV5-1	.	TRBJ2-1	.	TGCGCCAGCAGCTTGATACCTGAGCAGCGGAGAGAGCAGTTCTTC	CASSLIPEQRREQFF
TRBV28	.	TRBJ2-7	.	TGTGCCAGCAGTTTAGAACTGATCTCCTACGAGCAGTACTTC	CASSLELISYEQYF
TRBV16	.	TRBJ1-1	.	TGTGCCAGCAGCCGACAGAAGATGAACACTGAAGCTTTCTTT	CASSRQKMNTEAFF
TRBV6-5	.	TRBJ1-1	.	TGTGCCAGCAGTTACTGGGGAAGCGGCACTGAAGCTTTCTTT	CASSYWGSGTEAFF
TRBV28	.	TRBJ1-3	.	TGTGCCAGCAGTTTACAGGGTTACACCATATATTTT	CASSLQGYTIYF
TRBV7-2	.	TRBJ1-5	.	TGTGCCAGCAGTGGACAGTTCAATCAGCCCCAGCATTTT	CASSGQFNQPQHF
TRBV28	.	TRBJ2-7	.	TGTGCCAGCAGTCTAACTGAACCGGGGACTGCCTACGAGCAGTACTTC	CASSLTEPGTAYEQYF
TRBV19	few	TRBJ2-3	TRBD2	TGTGCCAGTAATTTAGCGGGGGGGACAGATACGCAGTATTTT	CASNLAGGTDTQYF
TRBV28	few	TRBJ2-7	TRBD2	TGTGCCAGCAGTCAAGGGACTAGCGGAACCTACGAGCAGTACTTC	CASSQGTSGTYEQYF
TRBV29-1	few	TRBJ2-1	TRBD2	TGCAGCGTTAATGGGCTAGCGGGAGGAACGTCCTACAATGAGCAGTTCTTC	CSVNGLAGGTSYNEQFF
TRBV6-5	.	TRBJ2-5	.	TGTGCCAGCGGGACTGCCCGGTCCCAAGAGACCCAGTACTTC	CASGTARSQETQYF
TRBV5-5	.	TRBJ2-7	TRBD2	TGTGCCAGCAGCTTGGCGGGGGGGCGGTCCTCCTACGAGCAGTACTTC	CASSLAGGRSSYEQYF
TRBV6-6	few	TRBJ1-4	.	TGTGCCAGCAGTCCCAGGGAGGGGAATTATGGACTGTTTTTT	CASSPREGNYGLFF
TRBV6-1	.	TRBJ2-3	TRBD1	TGTGCCAGCAGTGAGTGGGACAGTGGCACAGATACGCAGTATTTT	CASSEWDSGTDTQYF
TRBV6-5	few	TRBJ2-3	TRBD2	TGTGCCGATATCACAGCGGGAGCGACAGATACGCAGTATTTT	CADITAGATDTQYF
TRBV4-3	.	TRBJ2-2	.	TGCGCCAGCAGCCAAGTCTCCGGGGAGCTGTTTTTT	CASSQVSGELFF
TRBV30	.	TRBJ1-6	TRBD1	TGTGCCTGGAGTCTGGGACAGCCCTATAATTCACCCCTCCACTTT	CAWSLGQPYNSPLHF
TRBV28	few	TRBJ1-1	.	TGTGCCAGCAGTTTGGGCCTGGATGAAGCTTTCTTT	CASSLGLDEAFF
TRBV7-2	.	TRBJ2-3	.	TGTGCCAGCAGCTTAGATGCACTCCGCACAGATACGCAGTATTTT	CASSLDALRTDTQYF
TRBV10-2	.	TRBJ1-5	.	TGCGCCTCCCATCCCCGAGGTGGAAATCAGCCCCAGCATTTT	CASHPRGGNQPQHF
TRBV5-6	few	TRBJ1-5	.	TGTGCCAGCACATCGGGAGGCAATCAGCCCCAGCATTTT	CASTSGGNQPQHF
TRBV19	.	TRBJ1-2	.	TGTGCCAGTAGTGTCACAGGGAGAGCTAACTATGGCTACACCTTC	CASSVTGRANYGYTF
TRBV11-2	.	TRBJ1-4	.	TGTGCCAGCAGCTTAGTGAGGGGGTTGAATGAAAAACTGTTTTTT	CASSLVRGLNEKLFF
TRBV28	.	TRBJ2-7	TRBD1	TGTGCCAGCGGTGACAGGGGCTACGAGCAGTACTTC	CASGDRGYEQYF
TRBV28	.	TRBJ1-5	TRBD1	TGTGCCAGCAGCTCCCGGGACAGGGGCCTTCGGCCCCAGCATTTT	CASSSRDRGLRPQHF
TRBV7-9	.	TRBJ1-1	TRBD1	TGTGCCAGCAGGGACAGGGGACAGGGTGTAGTCACTGAAGCTTTCTTT	CASRDRGQGVVTEAFF